This T cell receptor (beta chain) came from a study of blood T cells in healthy people across ages. Overall study results and limits: Researchers report that TCR beta diversity correlated strongly with naive T cell percentage.

Note on this clonotype: Its cognate antigen is unknown. An end of the junction does not agree with germline; a read error may underlie this.

This CDR3 is built from 13 residues. CDR1 is SSHAT and CDR2 is FNYEAQ in the germline V gene (reference sequence). Combining a sample-barcoded 5' primer with a J-beta primer mix, a second PCR ran for roughly 7 to 11 cycles. TCRdb redid the calling of the 5' RACE reads with MiXCR, one entry per CDR3 protein. Of 750,000 to 1,000,000 distinct CDR3 sequences in the sample, almost 30% are singletons; the top ten hold about a tenth. Donors gave around 9.8 milliliters of peripheral blood apiece. A further study also used this sample, focusing on T cells of mothers and their children. In that study: Each donor was one of three healthy Caucasian mothers or one of their six children.

This TCR was recovered from a woman aged 40 to 50 in good health. The sample taken for sequencing was blood. The V and J genes are TRBV7-7 and TRBJ2-1, with D maybe TRBD1 (6 bases). The CDR3 region is CASSTDSHNEQFF. The DNA of the CDR3 is TGTGCTAGCAGCACGGACAGCCACAATGAGCAGTTCTTC. Together with reference TRBV7-7 and TRBJ2-1, the CDR3 gives the full variable domain: GAGVSQSPRYKVTKRGQDVTLRCDPISSHATLYWYQQALGQGPEFLTYFNYEAQPDKSGLPSDRFSAERPEGSISTLTIQRTEQRDSAMYRCASSTDSHNEQFFGPGTRLTVL.